The 8 T cell receptor beta chains below were found in one sample sequenced in a study of T-cell memory formation after mild COVID-19. TCRdb redid the calling of the 5' RACE reads with MiXCR, one entry per CDR3 protein. This sample has about 320,000 distinct CDR3 sequences; 13% to 15% occur once, and the top ten carry roughly 21%. Sequenced: PBMCs or a T cell subset sorted from them (not recorded which). The receptors derive from a man aged 18 to 30 who had mild COVID-19 (a few samples of this study predate the infection). Cell type and time point are not known.

This clonotype has ten or more counts. V is TRBV5-1 and J is TRBJ2-5, with D perhaps matching TRBD2 (5 bases). Per the germline V gene, CDR1 is SGHRS and CDR2 is YFSETQ. The CDR3 has 14 amino acids. V lost 0 bases and J 4 bases, leaving 10 bases between the germline ends. The CDR3 loop is CASSLVEGAETQYF. In DNA, the CDR3 is TGCGCCAGCAGCTTGGTCGAGGGCGCAGAGACCCAGTACTTC.

There are many counts of this clonotype. The chain has TRBV7-6 and TRBJ2-1, with 8 nucleotides matching TRBD1. This CDR3 has 16 amino acids. V was pared by 6 bases and J by 8 bases, with 15 bases of the junction left unmatched. CDR1 and CDR2 from the germline V gene are SGHVS and FNYEAQ. The CDR3, as DNA: TGTGCCAGCAGTTATCAGGGGGCGCGGTCCTTAGATGAGCAGTTCTTC. Amino acids: CASSYQGARSLDEQFF.

In its sample, this clonotype was seen a few times. The CDR3 is CASSVSPDQETQYF. The CDR3 DNA reads as TGTGCCAGCAGCGTATCCCCTGACCAAGAGACCCAGTACTTC. The gene calls are TRBV9 and TRBJ2-5, with no clear D. CDR3 length: 14 amino acids. Between the trimmed V and J ends, which lost 1 base and 0 bases, there was a span of 7 bases. The germline gives CDR1 SGDLS, CDR2 YYNGEE.

The rearrangement joins TRBV14 to TRBJ1-3, with D possibly being TRBD1 (6 bases). V shed 3 bases and J shed 2 bases, with 14 bases lying between them. The germline CDR1 and CDR2 sequences are SGHDN and FVKESK. The CDR3 consists of 16 residues. The CDR3 protein is CASSQVGGAAGNTIYF. Written as DNA, the CDR3 is TGTGCCAGCAGCCAGGTCGGGGGGGCGGCTGGAAACACCATATATTTT. Combining the CDR3 with reference TRBV14 and TRBJ1-3 gives the whole variable domain EAGVTQFPSHSVIEKGQTVTLRCDPISGHDNLYWYRRVMGKEIKFLLHFVKESKQDESGMPNNRFLAERTGGTYSTLKVQPAELEDSGVYFCASSQVGGAAGNTIYFGEGSWLTVV.

V is TRBV6-5 and J is TRBJ1-6; D is ambiguous. Germline assignment: CDR1 MNHEY and CDR2 SVGAGI. Between the trimmed V and J ends, which lost 6 bases and 1 base, there was a span of 4 bases. This CDR3 has 13 residues. The CDR3 nucleotides are TGTGCCAGCAGGTATTCCTATAATTCACCCCTCCACTTT. Protein: CASRYSYNSPLHF.

At least ten counts were recorded for this clonotype. This chain uses TRBV25-1 with TRBJ2-6; D is perhaps TRBD1 or TRBD2 (5 bases each). The germline gives CDR1 MGHDK, CDR2 SYGVNS. The CDR3 covers 13 residues. V lost 4 bases to trimming and J lost 13 bases, with 14 bases between them. The CDR3 coding sequence is TGTGCCAGCAGTGCCAGGACGGGGCCGGTCCTGACTTTC. Amino acid sequence: CASSARTGPVLTF.

This rearrangement joins TRBV5-5 to TRBJ1-1, with no clear D. CDR1 and CDR2 (germline): SGHKS, YYEKEE (reference sequence). This CDR3 is 14 amino acids long. Trimming cost V 4 bases and J 2 bases, with 12 bases left between them. The CDR3: CASSPVRFNTEAFF. Written as DNA, the CDR3 is TGTGCCAGCAGCCCGGTCAGATTTAACACTGAAGCTTTCTTT. The full variable domain, rest sourced from reference TRBV5-5 and TRBJ1-1, is DAGVTQSPTHLIKTRGQQVTLRCSPISGHKSVSWYQQVLGQGPQFIFQYYEKEERGRGNFPDRFSARQFPNYSSELNVNALLLGDSALYLCASSPVRFNTEAFFGQGTRLTVV.

The chain uses TRBV10-2 and TRBJ2-5; 9 bases fit TRBD1. The J segment lost 2 bases and the V segment lost 8 bases, leaving 6 bases of the junction unmatched. Germline V gives CDR1 WSHSY, CDR2 SAAADI. The CDR3 length is 14 residues. CDR3 DNA: TGCGCCAGCCTCCCGACAGGGGGACAAGAGACCCAGTACTTC. It is translated as CASLPTGGQETQYF.